The 9 T cell receptor beta chains below all came from one sample that was sequenced in a study of blood T cell repertoires in COVID-19 (dated by TCRdb to about 2020). The receptor library was made with the immunoSEQ multiplex PCR assay. The clones in this table, taken by TCRdb from immuneACCESS, are in-frame only. Not every clone is retained; where verified, under half of the shortfall comes from an unresolved V gene, and the cause of the rest is unknown. The sample has roughly 190,000 clones on record, approximately 87% of them singletons. The ten largest clones represent 3.7% of the sample. The specimen sequenced was peripheral blood. The receptors here all came from a man between 18 and 35 years old with active or convalescent COVID-19.

CDR3 region: CASSQGPFSQGPYGKLFF. The DNA for the CDR3 is TGTGCCAGCAGCCAAGGCCCCTTTTCACAGGGGCCTTACGGAAAACTGTTTTTT. The chain employs TRBV3-1 (or the pseudogene TRBV3-2) and TRBJ1-4, with TRBD1 identical over 7 bases. V was clipped by 1 base and J by 10 bases; unmatched bases: 18. Germline V CDR1 and CDR2: LGHDT, YNNKEL (reference sequence). This CDR3 is 18 amino acids long.

This clone was counted only a few times. The chain uses TRBV20-1 and TRBJ2-7, with 14 positions matching TRBD2. The CDR3 extends over 17 amino acids. The V gene end was trimmed by 3 bases and the J gene end by 6 bases; junction bases not matched to a gene: 13. Germline V gene data show CDR1 as DFQATT and CDR2 as SNEGSKA (reference sequence). The CDR3 region has the DNA TGCAGTGCTAGTGGTGTTAGCGGGACTAGCGGGGGAAGCGAGCAGTACGTC. As protein: CSASGVSGTSGGSEQYV.

The chain couples TRBV19 to TRBJ2-4; 8 bases map to TRBD2. CDR3 length: 17 residues. Losses at the gene ends were 3 bases for V and 0 bases for J; bases not matched to a gene: 7. Germline CDR1 and CDR2: LNHDA and SQIVND (reference sequence). The CDR3 DNA is TGTGCCAGTAGTATTTATCAGCGGGGGCGAGCCAAAAACATTCAGTACTTC. This translates into CASSIYQRGRAKNIQYF.

The chain uses TRBV9 and TRBJ2-2, with 9 bases lining up with TRBD2. The CDR3 contains 17 residues. After removal of 3 bases from V and 2 bases from J, the junction contained 8 bases not matched to a gene. CDR1 SGDLS and CDR2 YYNGEE come from the germline V gene. The CDR3: CASSDRSGGPNTGELFF. The CDR3 bases are TGTGCCAGCAGCGACCGTAGCGGGGGACCAAACACCGGGGAGCTGTTTTTT.

This clone was detected once. The V and J genes are TRBV3-1 (or the pseudogene TRBV3-2) and TRBJ2-7; possible D gene TRBD1, 6 bases. V was cut by 0 bases and J by 0 bases, with 9 bases left in between. The CDR3 has 15 amino acids. Germline V CDR1 and CDR2: LGHDT, YNNKEL (reference sequence). CDR3 DNA sequence: TGTGCCAGCAGCCAAGATACAGGGAACTCCTACGAGCAGTACTTC. Encoded protein: CASSQDTGNSYEQYF.

The chain uses TRBV5-6 and TRBJ1-1, with D unresolved. Germline V lookup: CDR1 SGHDT, CDR2 YYEEEE. The CDR3 has 11 amino acids. V was clipped by 0 bases and J by 8 bases, with 5 bases between them. As DNA, the CDR3 is TGTGCCAGCAGCTTGGATAGCGAAGCTTTCTTT. It is translated as CASSLDSEAFF.

The rearrangement joins TRBV24-1 to TRBJ2-1; 10 bases align to TRBD1. The ends lost 4 bases at V and 6 bases at J; junction bases unmatched: 8. The CDR3 spans 16 residues. Germline values: CDR1 KGHDR, CDR2 SFDVKD. In nucleotides, the CDR3 is TGTGCCACCAGTGAGCCGGGACAGGGGCGAAGCAATGAGCAGTTCTTC. It specifies CATSEPGQGRSNEQFF.

The rearrangement uses TRBV6-5 and TRBJ2-3; TRBD2 matches 9 bases. CDR3 length: 15 amino acids. The V and J ends lost 6 bases and 1 base, in that order; junction bases with no gene match: 5. CDR1 MNHEY and CDR2 SVGAGI come from the germline V gene. CDR3 amino acids: CASSFPSGGTDTQYF. Written as DNA, the CDR3 is TGTGCCAGCAGCTTTCCTAGCGGGGGCACAGATACGCAGTATTTT.

The chain joins TRBV19 to TRBJ1-1; D is ambiguous. The CDR3 loop spans 14 amino acids. V lost 1 base to trimming and J lost 6 bases, with 12 bases between them. CDR1 is LNHDA, CDR2 SQIVND, per germline (reference sequence). The CDR3 loop is CASSIGGAVAEAFF. The CDR3 DNA reads as TGTGCCAGTAGTATAGGAGGTGCGGTCGCTGAAGCTTTCTTT.